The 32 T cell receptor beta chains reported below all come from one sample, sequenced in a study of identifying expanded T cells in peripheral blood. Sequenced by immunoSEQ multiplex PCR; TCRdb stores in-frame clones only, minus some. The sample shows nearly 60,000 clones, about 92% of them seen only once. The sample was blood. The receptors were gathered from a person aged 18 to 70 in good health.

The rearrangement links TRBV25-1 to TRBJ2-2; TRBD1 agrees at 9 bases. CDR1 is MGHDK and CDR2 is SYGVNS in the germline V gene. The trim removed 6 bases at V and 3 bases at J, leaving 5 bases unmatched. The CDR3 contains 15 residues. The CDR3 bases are TGTGCCAGCAGCCAACAGGGGGCGGACACCGGGGAGCTGTTTTTT. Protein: CASSQQGADTGELFF. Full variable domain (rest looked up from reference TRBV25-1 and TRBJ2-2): EADIYQTPRYLVIGTGKKITLECSQTMGHDKMYWYQQDPGMELHLIHYSYGVNSTEKGDLSSESTVSRIRTEHFPLTLESARPSHTSQYLCASSQQGADTGELFFGEGSRLTVL.

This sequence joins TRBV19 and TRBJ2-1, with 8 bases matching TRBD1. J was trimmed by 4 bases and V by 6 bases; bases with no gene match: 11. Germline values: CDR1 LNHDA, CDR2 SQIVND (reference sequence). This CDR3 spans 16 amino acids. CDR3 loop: CASRYQTGGPYNEQFF. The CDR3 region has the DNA TGTGCCAGTAGATACCAAACAGGGGGTCCTTACAATGAGCAGTTCTTC.

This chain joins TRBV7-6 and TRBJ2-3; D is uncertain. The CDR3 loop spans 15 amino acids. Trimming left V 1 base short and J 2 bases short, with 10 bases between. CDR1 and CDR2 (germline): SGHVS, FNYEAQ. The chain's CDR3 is CASSLVAASTDTQYF. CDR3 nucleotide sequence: TGTGCCAGCAGCTTAGTGGCAGCCTCCACAGATACGCAGTATTTT.

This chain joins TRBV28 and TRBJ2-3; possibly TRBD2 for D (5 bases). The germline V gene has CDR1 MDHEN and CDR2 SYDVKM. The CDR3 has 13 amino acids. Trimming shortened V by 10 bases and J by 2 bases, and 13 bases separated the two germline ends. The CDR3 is CATPGSYTDTQYF. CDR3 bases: TGTGCCACCCCGGGGAGCTACACAGATACGCAGTATTTT.

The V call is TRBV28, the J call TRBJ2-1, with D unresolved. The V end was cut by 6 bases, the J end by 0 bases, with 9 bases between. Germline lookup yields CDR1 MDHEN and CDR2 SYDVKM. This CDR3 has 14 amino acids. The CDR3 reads CASRRLSSYNEQFF. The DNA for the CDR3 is TGTGCCAGCAGACGATTGAGCTCCTACAATGAGCAGTTCTTC.

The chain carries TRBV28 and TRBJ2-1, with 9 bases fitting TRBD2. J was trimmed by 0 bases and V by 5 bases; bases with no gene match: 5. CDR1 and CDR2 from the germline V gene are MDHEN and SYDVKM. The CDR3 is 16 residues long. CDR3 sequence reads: CASSQHSGSSYNEQFF. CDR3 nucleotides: TGTGCCAGCAGTCAGCATAGCGGGAGCTCCTACAATGAGCAGTTCTTC.

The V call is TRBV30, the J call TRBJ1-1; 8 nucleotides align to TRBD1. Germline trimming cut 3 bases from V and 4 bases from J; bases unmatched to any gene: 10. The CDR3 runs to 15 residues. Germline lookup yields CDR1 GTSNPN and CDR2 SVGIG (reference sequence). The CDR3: CAWRGRDRPLTEAFF. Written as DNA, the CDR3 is TGTGCCTGGAGGGGAAGGGACAGGCCACTCACTGAAGCTTTCTTT.

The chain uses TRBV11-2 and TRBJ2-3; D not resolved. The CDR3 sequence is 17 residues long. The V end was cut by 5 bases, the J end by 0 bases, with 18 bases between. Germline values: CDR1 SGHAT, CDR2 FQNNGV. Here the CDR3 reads CASSRDSIAFSTDTQYF. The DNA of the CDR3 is TGTGCCAGCAGCCGCGACTCGATCGCCTTTAGCACAGATACGCAGTATTTT.

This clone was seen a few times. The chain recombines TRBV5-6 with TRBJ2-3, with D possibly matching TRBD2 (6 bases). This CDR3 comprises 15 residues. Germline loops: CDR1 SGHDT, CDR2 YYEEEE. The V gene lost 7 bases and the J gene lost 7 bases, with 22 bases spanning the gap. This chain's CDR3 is CASWRGGTVLNTQYF. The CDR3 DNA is TGTGCCAGCTGGAGGGGCGGGACGGTACTTAATACGCAGTATTTT. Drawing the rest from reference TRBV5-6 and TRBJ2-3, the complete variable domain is DAGVTQSPTHLIKTRGQQVTLRCSPKSGHDTVSWYQQALGQGPQFIFQYYEEEERQRGNFPDRFSGHQFPNYSSELNVNALLLGDSALYLCASWRGGTVLNTQYFGPGTRLTVL.

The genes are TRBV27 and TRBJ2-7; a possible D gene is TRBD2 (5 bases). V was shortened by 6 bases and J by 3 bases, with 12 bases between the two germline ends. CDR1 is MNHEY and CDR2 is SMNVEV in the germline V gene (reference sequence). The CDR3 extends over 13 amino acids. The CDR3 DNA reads TGTGCCAGCAGCCGATCTACTAGCTACGAGCAGTACTTC. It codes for CASSRSTSYEQYF.

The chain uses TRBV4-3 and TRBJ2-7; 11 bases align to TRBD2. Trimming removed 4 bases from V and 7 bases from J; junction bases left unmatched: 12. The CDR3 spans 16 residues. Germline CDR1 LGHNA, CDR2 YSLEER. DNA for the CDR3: TGCGCCAGCAGCCCGTTCTTACTAGCGGGAGTTGGGGAGCAGTACTTC. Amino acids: CASSPFLLAGVGEQYF.

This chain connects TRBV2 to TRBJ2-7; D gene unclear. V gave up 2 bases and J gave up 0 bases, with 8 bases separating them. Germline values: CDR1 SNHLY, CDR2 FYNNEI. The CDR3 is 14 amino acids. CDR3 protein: CASSERQNSYEQYF. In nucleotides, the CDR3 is TGTGCCAGCAGTGAACGTCAGAACTCCTACGAGCAGTACTTC.

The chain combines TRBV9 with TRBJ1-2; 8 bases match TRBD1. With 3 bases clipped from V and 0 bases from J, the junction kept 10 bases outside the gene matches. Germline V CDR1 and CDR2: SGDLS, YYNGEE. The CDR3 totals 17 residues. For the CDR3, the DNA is TGTGCCAGCAGCGCAGTGACAGGGGCGGAGGCTAACTATGGCTACACCTTC. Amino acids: CASSAVTGAEANYGYTF.

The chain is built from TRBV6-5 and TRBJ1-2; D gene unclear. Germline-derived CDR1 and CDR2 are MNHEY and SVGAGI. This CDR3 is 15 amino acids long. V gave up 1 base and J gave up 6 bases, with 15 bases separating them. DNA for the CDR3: TGTGCCAGCAGTTACTTAGCAGGAGGAGCCGATGGCTACACCTTC. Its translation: CASSYLAGGADGYTF.

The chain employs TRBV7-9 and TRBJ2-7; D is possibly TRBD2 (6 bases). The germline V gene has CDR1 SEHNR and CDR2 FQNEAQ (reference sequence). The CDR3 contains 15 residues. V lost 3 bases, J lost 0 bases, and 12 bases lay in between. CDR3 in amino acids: CASSFRDSSSYEQYF. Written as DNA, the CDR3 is TGTGCCAGCAGCTTCCGGGACTCTAGCTCCTACGAGCAGTACTTC.

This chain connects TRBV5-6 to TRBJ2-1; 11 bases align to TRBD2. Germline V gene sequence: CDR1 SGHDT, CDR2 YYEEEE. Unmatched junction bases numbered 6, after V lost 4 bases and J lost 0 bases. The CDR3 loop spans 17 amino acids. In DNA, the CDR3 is TGTGCCAGCAGCGAAGCTAGCGGGGGGAGCTCCTACAATGAGCAGTTCTTC. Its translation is CASSEASGGSSYNEQFF.

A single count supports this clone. CDR3 nucleotides: TGTGCCAGCAGTTCTAGACAGGGGGCGAGTCTCTACACCTTC. It translates to CASSSRQGASLYTF. The chain recombines TRBV28 with TRBJ1-2, with 10 bases identical to TRBD1. V shed 4 bases, J shed 10 bases, and the junction held 9 bases outside the gene matches. The CDR3 length is 14 residues. The germline V gene encodes CDR1 MDHEN and CDR2 SYDVKM.

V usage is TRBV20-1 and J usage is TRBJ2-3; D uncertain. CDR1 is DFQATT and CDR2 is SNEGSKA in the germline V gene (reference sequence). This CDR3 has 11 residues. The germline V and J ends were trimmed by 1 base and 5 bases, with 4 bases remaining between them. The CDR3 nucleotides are TGCAGTGCTAGAGTCTTAGATACGCAGTATTTT. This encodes CSARVLDTQYF.

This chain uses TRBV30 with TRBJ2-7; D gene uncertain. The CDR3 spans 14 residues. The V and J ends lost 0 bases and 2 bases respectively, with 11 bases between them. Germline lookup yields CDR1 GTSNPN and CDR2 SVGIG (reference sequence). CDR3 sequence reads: CAWSVLLGPYEQYF. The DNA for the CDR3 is TGTGCCTGGAGTGTACTATTAGGGCCCTACGAGCAGTACTTC.

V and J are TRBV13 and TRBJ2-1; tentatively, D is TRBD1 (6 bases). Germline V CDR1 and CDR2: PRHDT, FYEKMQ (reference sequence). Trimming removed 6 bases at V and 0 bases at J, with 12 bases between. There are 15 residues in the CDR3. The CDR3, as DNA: TGTGCCAGCAGTTCAGGACAGAGCTCCTACAATGAGCAGTTCTTC. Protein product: CASSSGQSSYNEQFF.

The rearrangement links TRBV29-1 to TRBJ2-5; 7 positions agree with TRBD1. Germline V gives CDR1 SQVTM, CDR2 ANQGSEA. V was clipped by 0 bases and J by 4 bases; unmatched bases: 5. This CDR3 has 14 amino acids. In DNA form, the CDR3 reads TGCAGCGTTGAAGATCCAAACAGGGGAGAGACCCAGTACTTC. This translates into CSVEDPNRGETQYF.

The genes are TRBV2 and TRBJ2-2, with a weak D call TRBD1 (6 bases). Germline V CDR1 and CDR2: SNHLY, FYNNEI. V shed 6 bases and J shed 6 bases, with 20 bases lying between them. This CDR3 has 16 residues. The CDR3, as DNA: TGTGCCAGCAGAAATTCGGTCCTACAGGGCGCCGGGGAGCTGTTTTTT. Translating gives CASRNSVLQGAGELFF. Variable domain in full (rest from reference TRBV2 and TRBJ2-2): EPEVTQTPSHQVTQMGQEVILRCVPISNHLYFYWYRQILGQKVEFLVSFYNNEISEKSEIFDDQFSVERPDGSNFTLKIRSTKLEDSAMYFCASRNSVLQGAGELFFGEGSRLTVL.

DNA of the CDR3: TGTGCCACCAGCAGAGAAGCGGGGACCGGCACAGATACGCAGTATTTT. It codes for CATSREAGTGTDTQYF. The chain couples TRBV15 to TRBJ2-3, with 7 bases fitting TRBD2. Germline V gives CDR1 LNHNV, CDR2 YYDKDF (reference sequence). The CDR3 contains 16 residues. Trimming took 0 bases from V and 1 from J; bases not matched to a gene: 4. Supplemented by reference TRBV15 and TRBJ2-3, the full variable domain reads DAMVIQNPRYQVTQFGKPVTLSCSQTLNHNVMYWYQQKSSQAPKLLFHYYDKDFNNEADTPDNFQSRRPNTSFCFLDIRSPGLGDTAMYLCATSREAGTGTDTQYFGPGTRLTVL.

The CDR3 nucleotides are TGCAGCGTAGAAAATCTGGACCCAACCACTGAAGCTTTCTTT. Translated: CSVENLDPTTEAFF. The rearrangement uses TRBV29-1 and TRBJ1-1; D uncertain. Trimming took off 6 bases at V and 4 bases at J, with 18 bases between the two ends. Germline CDR1 reads SQVTM; CDR2 reads ANQGSEA. CDR3 length: 14 residues.

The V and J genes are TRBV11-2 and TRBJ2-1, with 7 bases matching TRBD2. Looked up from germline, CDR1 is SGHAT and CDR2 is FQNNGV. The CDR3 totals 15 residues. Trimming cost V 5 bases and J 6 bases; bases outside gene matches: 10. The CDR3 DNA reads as TGTGCCAGCAGCCCGGGGCGGCTAGCGGTCAATGAGCAGTTCTTC. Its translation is CASSPGRLAVNEQFF.

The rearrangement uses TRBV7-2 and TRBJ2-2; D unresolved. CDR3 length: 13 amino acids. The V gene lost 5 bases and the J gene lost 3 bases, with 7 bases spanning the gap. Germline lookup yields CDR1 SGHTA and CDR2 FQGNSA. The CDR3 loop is CASSAAHTGELFF. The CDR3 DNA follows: TGTGCCAGCAGCGCCGCCCACACCGGGGAGCTGTTTTTT.

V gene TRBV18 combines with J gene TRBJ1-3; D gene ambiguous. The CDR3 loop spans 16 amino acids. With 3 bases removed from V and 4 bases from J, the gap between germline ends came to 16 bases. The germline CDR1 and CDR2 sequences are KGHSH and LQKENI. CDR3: CASSPLAQEPGNTIYF. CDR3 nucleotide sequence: TGTGCCAGCTCACCTTTGGCCCAGGAACCAGGAAACACCATATATTTT.

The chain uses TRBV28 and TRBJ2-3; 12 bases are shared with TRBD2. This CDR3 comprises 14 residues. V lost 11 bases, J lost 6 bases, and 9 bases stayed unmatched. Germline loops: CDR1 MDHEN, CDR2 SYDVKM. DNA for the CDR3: TGTGCCCCAACTGGGACTAGCGGGTGGGATACGCAGTATTTT. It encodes CAPTGTSGWDTQYF.

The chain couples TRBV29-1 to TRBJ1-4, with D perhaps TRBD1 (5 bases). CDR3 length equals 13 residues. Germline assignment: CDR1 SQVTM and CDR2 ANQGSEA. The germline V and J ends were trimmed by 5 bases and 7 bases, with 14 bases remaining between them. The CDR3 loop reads CSVPTAGGEKLFF. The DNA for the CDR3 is TGCAGCGTTCCGACAGCAGGAGGTGAAAAACTGTTTTTT.

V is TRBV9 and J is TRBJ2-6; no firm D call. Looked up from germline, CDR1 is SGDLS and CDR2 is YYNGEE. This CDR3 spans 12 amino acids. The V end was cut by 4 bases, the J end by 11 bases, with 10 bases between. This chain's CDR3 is CASSLSFDVLTF. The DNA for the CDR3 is TGTGCCAGCAGCCTCAGTTTCGACGTCCTGACTTTC. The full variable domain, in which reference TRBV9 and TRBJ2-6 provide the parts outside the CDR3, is DSGVTQTPKHLITATGQRVTLRCSPRSGDLSVYWYQQSLDQGLQFLIQYYNGEERAKGNILERFSAQQFPDLHSELNLSSLELGDSALYFCASSLSFDVLTFGAGSRLTVL.

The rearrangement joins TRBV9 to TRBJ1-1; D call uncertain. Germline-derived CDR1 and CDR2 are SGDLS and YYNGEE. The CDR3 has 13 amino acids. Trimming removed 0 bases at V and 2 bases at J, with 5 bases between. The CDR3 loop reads CASSVGANTEAFF. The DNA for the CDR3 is TGTGCCAGCAGCGTAGGTGCAAACACTGAAGCTTTCTTT.

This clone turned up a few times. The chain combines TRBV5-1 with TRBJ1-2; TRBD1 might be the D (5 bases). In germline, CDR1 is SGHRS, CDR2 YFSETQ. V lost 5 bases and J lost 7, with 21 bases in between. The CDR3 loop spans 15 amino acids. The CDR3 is CASRGSGQGAPGYTF. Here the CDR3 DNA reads TGCGCCAGCAGGGGGTCTGGGCAGGGAGCGCCTGGCTACACCTTC.